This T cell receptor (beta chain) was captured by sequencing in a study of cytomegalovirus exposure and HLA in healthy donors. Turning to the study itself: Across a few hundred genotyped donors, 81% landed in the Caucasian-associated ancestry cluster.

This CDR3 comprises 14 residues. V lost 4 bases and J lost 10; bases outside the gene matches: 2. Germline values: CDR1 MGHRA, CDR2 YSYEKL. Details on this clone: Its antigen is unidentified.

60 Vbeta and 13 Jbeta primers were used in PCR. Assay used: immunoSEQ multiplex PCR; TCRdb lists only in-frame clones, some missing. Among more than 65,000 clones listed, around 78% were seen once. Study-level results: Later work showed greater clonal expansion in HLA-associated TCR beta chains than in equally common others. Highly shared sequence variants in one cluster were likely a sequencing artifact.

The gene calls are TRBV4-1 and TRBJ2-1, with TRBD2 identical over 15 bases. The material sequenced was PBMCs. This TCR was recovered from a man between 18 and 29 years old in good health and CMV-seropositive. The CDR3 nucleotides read TGCGCCAGCAGCCGGACTAGCGGGAGGGAGGAGCAGTTCTTC. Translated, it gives CASSRTSGREEQFF.